Shown below are 3 T cell receptor beta chains from a single sample sequenced in a study of blood T cell repertoires in COVID-19. Method: immunoSEQ multiplex PCR; TCRdb's copy keeps in-frame clones and lacks some. The sample yields about 280,000 clones, less than 85% seen once. The source material was PBMCs or T cells enriched from blood (not recorded which). The receptors were sampled from a woman in her 50s who had recovered from COVID-19.

The chain links TRBV19 to TRBJ1-2; TRBD1 is a possible D gene (6 bases). Germline V gene data show CDR1 as LNHDA and CDR2 as SQIVND (reference sequence). The germline V and J ends were trimmed by 2 bases and 5 bases, with 15 bases remaining between them. The CDR3 is 15 amino acids. CDR3 DNA sequence: TGTGCCAGTAGTATACCGTCAGGACAGAGTTATGGCTACACCTTC. This gives the protein CASSIPSGQSYGYTF. Full variable domain (outside the CDR3, taken from reference TRBV19 and TRBJ1-2): DGGITQSPKYLFRKEGQNVTLSCEQNLNHDAMYWYRQDPGQGLRLIYYSQIVNDFQKGDIAEGYSVSREKKESFPLTVTSAQKNPTAFYLCASSIPSGQSYGYTFGSGTRLTVV.

The chain recombines TRBV6-5 with TRBJ1-5; 9 positions agree with TRBD1. Germline values: CDR1 MNHEY, CDR2 SVGAGI. The CDR3 is made up of 14 amino acids. Trimming cost V 7 bases and J 9 bases; bases outside gene matches: 10. The CDR3 coding sequence is TGTGCCAGCATAGGGGGACAGGGTCCCCGGCCCCAGCATTTT. Its protein is CASIGGQGPRPQHF.

V is TRBV9 and J is TRBJ2-3, with TRBD2 matching 9 bases. Germline V gene lookup returns CDR1 SGDLS and CDR2 YYNGEE. The CDR3 runs 16 residues. The V segment lost 3 bases and the J segment 2 bases; nucleotides outside the gene matches: 7. This CDR3 reads CASSAGAGGLTDTQYF. CDR3 DNA sequence: TGTGCCAGCAGCGCGGGAGCGGGGGGACTCACAGATACGCAGTATTTT.